This section outlines one TCR beta chain sequence together with its context. Its target is not known. This specimen comes from a study of T cell responses to AZD1222 COVID-19 vaccine. Study-level information: Recipients boosted at about 4 weeks or about 12 weeks are pooled.

The V segment lost 3 bases and the J segment 8 bases; nucleotides outside the gene matches: 12. From germline, CDR1 is MNHEY and CDR2 SMNVEV (reference sequence). This CDR3 has 15 amino acids. Sequencing used immunoSEQ multiplex PCR; TCRdb keeps in-frame clones, though not all of them. The sample includes 150,000 or so clones, over 75% seen only once; the top ten take around 1.4%. Study-wide findings and caveats: Females made up more of the donors, who were largely white British, and clonal diversity may have come out too low.

This TCR was recovered from an adult in good health. Specimen: peripheral blood, collected on day 0 of AZD1222 vaccination. The chain recombines TRBV27 with TRBJ1-2, with 7 bases that match TRBD1. CDR3 loop: CASSFGPGGLGGYTF. The DNA of the CDR3 is TGTGCCAGCAGTTTCGGACCAGGGGGGCTCGGAGGCTACACCTTC.